This TCR beta chain was sequenced in a study of CD8+CD57+ T cells in acquired aplastic anemia. Looking at the study overall: Sorted CD4+ plus CD8+ cells gave DNA averaging 3.2 ug. Findings of the study overall: Fewer than 35 sequences, all CD8+ CDR3, were shared between patients and controls.

Patients selected for sequencing had displayed CD8+CD57+ cell expansion by flow cytometry. Patients uniformly had severe acquired aplastic anemia. The CDR3 sequence is 15 residues long. Trimming pared 4 bases from V and 3 bases from J, leaving 17 bases between. Germline CDR1 and CDR2: SGHRS and YFSETQ. Both TCR beta VDJ combination and CDR3 sequence profiling were carried out. Genomic DNA was the template for this profiling. TCRdb re-called the reads through MiXCR, storing one row per CDR3 protein. Of 200,000 to 250,000 distinct CDR3 sequences in the sample, roughly 50% were seen once. As to this clonotype: Antigen specificity is unknown.

This receptor was taken from a human donor with aplastic anemia. J is TRBJ2-7 and V is TRBV5-1, with D perhaps TRBD1 (6 bases). Sequencing was done on a sample of sorted CD4+, CD8+, or CD8+CD57+ T cells (not recorded which) from PBMCs. CDR3 in DNA: TGCGCCAGCAGCCAGTACGGGACACTAATCTACGAGCAGTACTTC. Its protein product is CASSQYGTLIYEQYF.